This T cell receptor (beta chain) was documented in a study of PD-L1 blockade in urothelial cancer. The wider study: Males with bladder-origin urothelial cancer made up about 85% of the roughly 29 patients.

The time point here: pretreatment peripheral blood. Using immunoSEQ multiplex PCR, the repertoire was profiled, and TCRdb retains in-frame clones only, with some absent. The sample includes roughly 45,000 clones, more than 70% seen only once; the top ten take about 16%. The CDR3 extends over 13 amino acids. Trimming cost V 3 bases and J 6 bases, with 10 bases left between them. The germline CDR1 and CDR2 sequences are SGHDT and YYEEEE. This TCR was recovered from a man aged 60-69 years with urothelial cancer. V usage is TRBV5-6 and J usage is TRBJ1-5; D gene unclear. Sequencing was performed on PBMCs, taken around atezolizumab (anti-PD-L1) treatment. CDR3 DNA: TGTGCCAGCAGCTGGAGGGAGGCTCAGCCCCAGCATTTT. It translates to CASSWREAQPQHF.